The clone carrying this T cell receptor beta chain was detected many times. The antigen remains undetermined. The sample originates from a study of regulatory T cells in long-lasting Graves disease. Time point described: persistent/refractory GD, antithyroid drugs over 5 years with positive TRAb. RNA from PBMCs was the source of the TCR library. It was by American Thyroid Association guidelines that Graves' disease was diagnosed. Libraries of TCR beta came from iRepertoire HTBI primers plus Arm-PCR of CDR3 regions. Using its own MiXCR run on the multiplex PCR reads, TCRdb lists one record per CDR3 protein. The sample holds fewer than 600,000 distinct CDR3 sequences, 20% to 25% seen once. Overall study results and limits: Reduced TCR diversity was observed in persistent Graves' patients versus newly diagnosed patients.

This TCR derives from a female donor with Graves disease. The sample consisted of peripheral blood mononuclear cells (PBMCs), taken when the disease was refractory, from a patient treated with antithyroid drugs.

This CDR3 reads CASTLTGARQETQYF. In DNA form, the CDR3 reads TGTGCCAGCACCCTAACGGGGGCCCGCCAAGAGACCCAGTACTTC. The chain is built from TRBV12-3 or TRBV12-4 and TRBJ2-5; D is perhaps TRBD1 or TRBD2 (6 bases each). The CDR3 contains 15 residues. V gave up 7 bases and J gave up 1 base, with 16 bases separating them.